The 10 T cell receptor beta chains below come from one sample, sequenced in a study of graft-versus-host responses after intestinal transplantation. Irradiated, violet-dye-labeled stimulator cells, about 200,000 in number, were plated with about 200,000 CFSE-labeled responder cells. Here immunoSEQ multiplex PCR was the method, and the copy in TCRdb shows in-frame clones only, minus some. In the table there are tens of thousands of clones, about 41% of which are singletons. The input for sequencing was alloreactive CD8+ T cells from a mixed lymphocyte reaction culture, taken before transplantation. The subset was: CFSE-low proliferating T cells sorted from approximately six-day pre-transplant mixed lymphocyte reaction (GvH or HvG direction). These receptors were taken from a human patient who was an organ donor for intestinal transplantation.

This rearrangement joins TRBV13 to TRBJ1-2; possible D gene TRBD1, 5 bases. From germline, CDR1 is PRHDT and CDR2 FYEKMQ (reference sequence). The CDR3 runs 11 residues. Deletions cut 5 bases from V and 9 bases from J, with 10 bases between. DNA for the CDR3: TGTGCCAGCAGCGATCGGGGGAGCTACACCTTC. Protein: CASSDRGSYTF.

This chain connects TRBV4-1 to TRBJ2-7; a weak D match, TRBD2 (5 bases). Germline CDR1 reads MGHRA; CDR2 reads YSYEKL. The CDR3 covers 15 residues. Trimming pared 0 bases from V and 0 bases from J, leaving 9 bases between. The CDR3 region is CASSQEPGNSYEQYF. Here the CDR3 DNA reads TGCGCCAGCAGCCAAGAGCCGGGAAACTCCTACGAGCAGTACTTC.

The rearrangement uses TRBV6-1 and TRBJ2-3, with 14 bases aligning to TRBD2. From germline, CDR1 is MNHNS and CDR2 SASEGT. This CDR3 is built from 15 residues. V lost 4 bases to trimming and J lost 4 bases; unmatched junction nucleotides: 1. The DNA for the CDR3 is TGTGCCAGCAGTGGACTAGCGGGAGGGCCAGATACGCAGTATTTT. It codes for CASSGLAGGPDTQYF.

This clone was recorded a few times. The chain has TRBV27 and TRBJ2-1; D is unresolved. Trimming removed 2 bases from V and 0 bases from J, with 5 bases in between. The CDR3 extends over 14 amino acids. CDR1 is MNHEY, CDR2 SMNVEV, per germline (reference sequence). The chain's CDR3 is CASSLAASYNEQFF. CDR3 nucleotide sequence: TGTGCCAGCAGTTTAGCGGCCTCCTACAATGAGCAGTTCTTC.

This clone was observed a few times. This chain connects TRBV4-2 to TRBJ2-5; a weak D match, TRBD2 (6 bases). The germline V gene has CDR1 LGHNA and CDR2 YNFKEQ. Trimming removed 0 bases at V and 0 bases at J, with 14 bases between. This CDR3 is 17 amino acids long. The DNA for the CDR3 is TGTGCCAGCAGCCAAGACTCGTACGGGGGTCACCAAGAGACCCAGTACTTC. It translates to CASSQDSYGGHQETQYF.

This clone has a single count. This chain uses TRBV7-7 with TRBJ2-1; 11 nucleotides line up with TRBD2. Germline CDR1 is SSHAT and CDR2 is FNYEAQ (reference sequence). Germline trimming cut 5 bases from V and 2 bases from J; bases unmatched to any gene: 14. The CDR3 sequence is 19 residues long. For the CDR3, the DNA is TGTGCCAGCAGCCCCGGACTAGCGGGCGAAATACTCCCCTACAATGAGCAGTTCTTC. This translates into CASSPGLAGEILPYNEQFF.

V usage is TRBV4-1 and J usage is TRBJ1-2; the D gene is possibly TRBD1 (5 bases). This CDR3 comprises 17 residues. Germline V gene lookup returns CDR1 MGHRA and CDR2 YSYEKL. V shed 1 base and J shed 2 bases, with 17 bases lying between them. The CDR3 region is CASSQAPGTGVNYGYTF. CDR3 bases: TGCGCCAGCAGCCAAGCCCCCGGGACGGGAGTAAACTATGGCTACACCTTC.

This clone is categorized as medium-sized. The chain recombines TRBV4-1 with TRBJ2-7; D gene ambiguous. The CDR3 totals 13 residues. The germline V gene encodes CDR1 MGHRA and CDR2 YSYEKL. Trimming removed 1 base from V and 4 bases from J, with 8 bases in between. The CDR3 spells CASSQVGRYEQYF. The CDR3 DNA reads TGCGCCAGCAGCCAAGTCGGACGGTACGAGCAGTACTTC.

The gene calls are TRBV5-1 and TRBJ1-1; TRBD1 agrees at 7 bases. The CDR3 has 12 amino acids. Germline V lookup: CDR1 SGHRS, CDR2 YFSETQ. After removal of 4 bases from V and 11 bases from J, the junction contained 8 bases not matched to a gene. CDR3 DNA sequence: TGCGCCAGCAGCCCTGGGGAGGGGGCGGCTTTCTTT. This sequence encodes CASSPGEGAAFF. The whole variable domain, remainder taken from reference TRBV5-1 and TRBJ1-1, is KAGVTQTPRYLIKTRGQQVTLSCSPISGHRSVSWYQQTPGQGLQFLFEYFSETQRNKGNFPGRFSGRQFSNSRSEMNVSTLELGDSALYLCASSPGEGAAFFGQGTRLTVV.

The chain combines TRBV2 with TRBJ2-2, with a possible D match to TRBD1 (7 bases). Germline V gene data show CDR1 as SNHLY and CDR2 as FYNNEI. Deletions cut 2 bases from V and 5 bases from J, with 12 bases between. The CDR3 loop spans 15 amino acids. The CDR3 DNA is TGTGCCAGCAGTGAACCAGGGGGAGGAACCGGGGAGCTGTTTTTT. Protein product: CASSEPGGGTGELFF.